The following is a T cell receptor (beta chain) sequence with its context. Its antigen has not been determined. Qualities for individual bases were not recorded, and no much larger clone is one base off. Its CDR3 holds 15 amino acids, cysteine through phenylalanine. Just CDR3 DNA is preserved here, 45 bases in frame from base 1. The CDR1 and CDR2 encoded by the germline V gene are MNHNS and SASEGT. Trimming removed 4 bases from V and 1 base from J; the gene matches leave 5 bases unexplained. These data belong to a study of CD8+ T cells in alopecia areata (dated by TCRdb to 2016 to 2019). General notes on the study: The treated patients took part in an open-label pilot trial in which moderate-to-severe alopecia areata was treated with oral tofacitinib at 5 to 10 mg twice daily. Patients received tofacitinib for 6 to 18 months and were then followed off drug for 6 months to check for delayed response and recurrence. In treated patients, disease severity was measured using the SALT score, which gives the percentage of scalp surface area affected. High-throughput TCRbeta sequencing was used to examine T cell clonal expansion in alopecia areata in both the C3H/HeJ mouse model and human patients. On the human side, TCRbeta sequencing was run on scalp tissue and on sorted CD4+ and CD8+ peripheral blood T cells from healthy controls and from alopecia areata patients with either patchy or totalis/universalis disease. Biopsies were taken from tofacitinib-treated patients at baseline and again at 4 and 24 weeks into treatment, and several of those patients also had a later scalp biopsy. Scalp clonality was compared among normal scalp (n=4), patchy alopecia areata scalp (n=8), and alopecia totalis/universalis scalp (n=8). RNA came from the PAXgene miRNA kit for fixed scalp, the miRNeasy kit for PBMCs, and the RNeasy kit for mouse skin. immunoSEQ multiplex PCR using 35 Vbeta forward primers and 13 Jbeta reverse primers was used to amplify TCRbeta CDR3 regions. Broader findings and caveats from the paper: Compared with mice, TCR sequences shared between patients were less clear, possibly partly because of HLA diversity across the patient population. Tofacitinib significantly decreased scalp clonality and the number of expanded CD8+ clones among the top 100 scalp clones. Lesional scalp, especially in alopecia totalis/universalis, showed higher clonality and more expanded CD8+ clones than normal scalp, suggesting antigenic drive. The treated cohort was small, with a single nonresponder, so links between baseline CD8+ expansion and response need larger studies. During tofacitinib treatment, many expanded lesional clones stuck around in both scalp and blood, and this persistence may partly explain why relapse happens after treatment is stopped. Resident alphabeta T cells in normal human skin are also sequenced, complicating scalp TCR repertoire analysis, unlike mouse skin dominated by gammadelta T cells.

The library was made by the immunoSEQ multiplex PCR assay. For TCR sequencing, RNA was extracted from every sample and reverse transcribed into cDNA to serve as template. First-strand cDNA was synthesized using SuperScript III with a 2:1 mix of oligo-dT and random hexamers. A synthetic immune receptor repertoire was used to assess amplification bias, and residual bias was removed computationally. Under the source paper's analysis protocol: Raw reads were preprocessed to remove errors, and CDR3 was defined by IMGT conventions from the conserved cysteine to phenylalanine. Clonality was computed by normalizing Shannon entropy by log2 of the number of productive unique TCRs and subtracting the result from 1. CD4 or CD8 identity of scalp clones was inferred by cross-referencing scalp TCRbeta sequences with sorted blood CD4 and CD8 repertoires. What TCRdb holds here is the immuneACCESS table cut down to in-frame rearrangements. Part of the clones is not present; checked against another copy, under half of the missing clones reflect an unresolved V gene, and the others are unexplained. V, J and clone size are taken as reported in that table, and D and trimming were inferred from the DNA itself. This sample comprises under 350,000 clones, 58% of them detected only once. The ten top clones hold about 1.7% of the sample.

The time point tag for this specimen amounts to: around 26 weeks on oral tofacitinib. The treatment or condition label for this specimen denotes: oral pan-JAK inhibitor, 5-10 mg twice daily. From alopecia areata patients, peripheral blood was collected along with lesional scalp punch biopsies. PBMCs were isolated by density centrifugation and stained for CD3, CD4 and CD8, after which CD4+ and CD8+ T cells were sorted on a FACSAria. This receptor chain uses TRBV6-1 and TRBJ2-5, and TRBD2 aligns with 8 junction nucleotides. The sequence was obtained from a human donor with alopecia areata. This specimen consisted of CD4+ T cells sorted from blood, obtained at week 24, from a patient treated with tofacitinib. The nucleotides read TGTGCCAGCAGTGGGCGCGGGGGGCTCCAAGAGACCCAGTACTTC. It translates as CASSGRGGLQETQYF.